In this sample, the clone carrying this T cell receptor beta chain turned up once. Its antigen is still unknown. This record belongs to a study of cytomegalovirus exposure and HLA in healthy donors. Study-level findings and limits: Listed as cytomegalovirus-associated were 150 or so TCR beta chains. The authors confirmed in vitro that a few CMV-associated chains were specific for CMV antigens.

Trimming shortened V by 6 bases and J by 3 bases, and 15 bases separated the two germline ends. The germline CDR1 and CDR2 sequences are MDHEN and SYDVKM. The length of the CDR3 is 15 residues. Some clones are missing from TCRdb's copy, which holds only in-frame ones; the method was immunoSEQ multiplex PCR. This table has 250,000 or so clones, over 75% appearing once. The chain uses TRBV28 and TRBJ1-5, with D unclear. The sequenced sample consisted of PBMCs. This receptor was obtained from a man between 18 and 35 years old in good health and CMV-seropositive. The CDR3 loop reads CASRPYIGINQPQHF. The CDR3 region has the DNA TGTGCCAGCAGGCCATACATCGGGATCAATCAGCCCCAGCATTTT.